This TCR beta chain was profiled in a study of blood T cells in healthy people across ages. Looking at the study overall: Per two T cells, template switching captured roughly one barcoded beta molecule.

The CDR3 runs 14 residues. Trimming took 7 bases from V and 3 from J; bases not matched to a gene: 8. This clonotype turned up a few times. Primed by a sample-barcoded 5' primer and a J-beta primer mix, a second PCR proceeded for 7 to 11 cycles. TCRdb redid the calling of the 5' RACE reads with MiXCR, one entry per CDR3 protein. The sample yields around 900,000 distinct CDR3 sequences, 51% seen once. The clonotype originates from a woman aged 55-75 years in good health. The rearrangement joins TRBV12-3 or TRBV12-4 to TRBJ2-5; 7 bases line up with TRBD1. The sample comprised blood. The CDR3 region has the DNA TGTGCCAGCACCAAAAGGGACAGAGAAGAGACCCAGTACTTC. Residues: CASTKRDREETQYF.